This T cell receptor (beta chain) was captured by sequencing in a study of cytomegalovirus exposure and HLA in healthy donors. Study outcomes and limitations: In a later analysis, CMV-associated beta chains were mostly HLA-associated, it appeared.

The primer mix had 60 Vbeta and 13 Jbeta primers. The assay was immunoSEQ multiplex PCR, and TCRdb's table has in-frame clones only and misses some. The sample includes about 130,000 clones, around 75% seen only once; the top ten take about 3.3%. This clone has a handful of counts. Antigen specificity is unknown. Other nucleotide sequences from this sample produce the same CDR3. Donors had nominal health at sampling but likely had unrecorded immune exposures. Looked up from germline, CDR1 is MDHEN and CDR2 is SYDVKM. CDR3 size: 14 residues. The J segment lost 1 base and the V segment lost 6 bases, leaving 2 bases of the junction unmatched.

Sequencing used PBMCs. The rearrangement links TRBV28 to TRBJ2-3; 9 bases match TRBD1. This TCR was recovered from a woman in her fifties or sixties in good health and CMV-seronegative. CDR3 sequence reads: CASRDRGGTDTQYF. The CDR3 bases are TGTGCCAGCAGGGACAGGGGTGGCACAGATACGCAGTATTTT.